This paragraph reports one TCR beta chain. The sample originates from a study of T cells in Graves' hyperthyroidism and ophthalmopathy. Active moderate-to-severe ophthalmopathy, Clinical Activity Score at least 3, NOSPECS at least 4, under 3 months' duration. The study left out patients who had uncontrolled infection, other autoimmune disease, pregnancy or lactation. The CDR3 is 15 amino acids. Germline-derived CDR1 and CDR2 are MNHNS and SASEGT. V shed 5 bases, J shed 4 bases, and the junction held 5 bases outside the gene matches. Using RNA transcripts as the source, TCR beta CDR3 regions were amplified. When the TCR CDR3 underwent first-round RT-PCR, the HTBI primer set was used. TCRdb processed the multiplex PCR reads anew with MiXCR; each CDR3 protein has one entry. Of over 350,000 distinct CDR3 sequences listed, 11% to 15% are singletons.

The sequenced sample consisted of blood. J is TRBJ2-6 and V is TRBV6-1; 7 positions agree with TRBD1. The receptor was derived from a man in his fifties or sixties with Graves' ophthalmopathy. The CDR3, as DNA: TGTGCCAGCAGTAACAGGGGTGTGGGGGCCAACGTCCTGACTTTC. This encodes CASSNRGVGANVLTF.